This T cell receptor (beta chain) was observed in a study of blood T cell repertoires in COVID-19 (dated by TCRdb to 2018 to 2020). In terms of the full investigation: The collaborator samples originated in the United States, Italy and Spain and spanned the acute and convalescent phases of COVID-19. HLA class I and class II types, where available, came from metadata supplied by the sample provider rather than from assay-based typing. Samples came from the ongoing ImmuneRACE study (first 160 participants) plus 1,254 subjects from 6 global collaborators. The repertoires were released in a freely available public database intended as a resource for research on the immune response to SARS-CoV-2. The prospective study material was composed of cDNA or gDNA derived from T cells, B-cell-depleted T cells, or PBMCs. Deeply sampled blood TCRbeta repertoires from subjects exposed to, actively infected with, or recovered from COVID-19 were included in the dataset. Sample metadata almost always included a de-identified subject ID, COVID-19 status, age in years and sex. The research as a whole found: How much clinical and demographic metadata was included differed by source and by participant, and the metadata was provided uncurated.

Inclusive of the bounding cysteine and phenylalanine, the CDR3 is 13 residues long. The CDR3 DNA has 39 bases and is translated from base 1. V is cut back by 7 bases and J by 0 bases, with 0 bases in the junction unmatched. This clone appeared once. Its recognized antigen is unknown. No much larger clonotype is one base removed from it; base qualities were not supplied. TCRbeta CDR3 regions were amplified from genomic DNA by means of the immunoSEQ Assay, a bias-controlled multiplex PCR. In the paper's pipeline: Nucleated cell counts per sample were estimated from amplification of reference gene primers within the assay. To quantify the absolute abundance of each unique TCRbeta CDR3 rearrangement, sequence reads were collapsed and filtered. For each sample, productive Simpson clonality was calculated as the square root of Simpson's diversity index across productive rearrangements. Entries here come from immuneACCESS through TCRdb and include only in-frame sequences with V and J called. Some clones fail to appear in such tables; in the studies checked, an unresolved V gene covers under half of the shortfall, and the cause of the remainder is unknown. V and J calls and clone size are as listed in that table; D and trimming were resolved from the DNA. The sample table holds around 60,000 clones, of which 75% to 95% were seen once. 9.1% of the sample belongs to the ten largest clones.

Each collaborating institution followed its own protocols to collect whole blood in K2EDTA tubes. For TCRbeta analysis, collaborators shipped samples in one of three forms: frozen whole blood, isolated PBMCs, or DNA extracted from either of those sample types. Material for sequencing was peripheral blood. This TCR was recovered from a woman of 80 years or more with active COVID-19. Recombination connected TRBV12-3 or TRBV12-4 to TRBJ2-1; the junction holds 7 bases that match TRBD1. The sequenced DNA is TGTGCCAGCACAGGGGGCTCCTACAATGAGCAGTTCTTC. The encoded protein is CASTGGSYNEQFF.